This TCR beta chain was captured by sequencing in a study of human T cells and chemical hapten exposure. Time point specified: pre-sensitization, week 0. Treatment of the sample: therapeutic diphenylcyclopropenone sensitization with weekly scalp DPC. This clonotype has a handful of counts. Antigen: not known. The study's findings and limits: The donors suffered from alopecia, so their immune response may not match that of healthy people.

The CDR3 is made up of 13 amino acids. V lost 1 base to trimming and J lost 6 bases, with 12 bases between them. Germline V gives CDR1 SQVTM, CDR2 ANQGSEA. Each CDR3 protein gets one entry after TCRdb re-called the RACE reads with MiXCR. The sample includes more than 250,000 distinct CDR3 sequences, about 8.6% of them seen just once. The origin of this receptor is a middle-aged woman with alopecia areata. Some clones in this sample may be carry-over from other donors' samples. This specimen was whole blood, taken in connection with sensitization to the hapten diphenylcyclopropenone (DPC). V gene TRBV29-1 combines with J gene TRBJ2-5, with D possibly being TRBD1 (5 bases). The CDR3 DNA sequence: TGCAGCGTTGAAGCGCTAGGGGTGAAGACCCAGTACTTC. Its protein product is CSVEALGVKTQYF.